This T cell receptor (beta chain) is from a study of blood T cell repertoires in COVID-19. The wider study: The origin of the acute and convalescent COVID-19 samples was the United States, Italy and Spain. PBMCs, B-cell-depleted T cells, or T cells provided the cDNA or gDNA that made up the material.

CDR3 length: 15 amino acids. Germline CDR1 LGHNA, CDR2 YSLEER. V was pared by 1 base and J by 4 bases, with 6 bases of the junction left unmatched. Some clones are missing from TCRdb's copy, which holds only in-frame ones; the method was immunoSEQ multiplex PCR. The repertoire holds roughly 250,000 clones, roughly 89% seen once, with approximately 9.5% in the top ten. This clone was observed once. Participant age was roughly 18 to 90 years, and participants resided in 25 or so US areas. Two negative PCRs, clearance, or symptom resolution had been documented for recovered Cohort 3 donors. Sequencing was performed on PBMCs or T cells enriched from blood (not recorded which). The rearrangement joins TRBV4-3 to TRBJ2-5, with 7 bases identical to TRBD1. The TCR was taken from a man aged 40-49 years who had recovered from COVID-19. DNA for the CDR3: TGCGCCAGCAGCCAAGTACAGGGGCGGCGAGAGACCCAGTACTTC. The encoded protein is CASSQVQGRRETQYF.